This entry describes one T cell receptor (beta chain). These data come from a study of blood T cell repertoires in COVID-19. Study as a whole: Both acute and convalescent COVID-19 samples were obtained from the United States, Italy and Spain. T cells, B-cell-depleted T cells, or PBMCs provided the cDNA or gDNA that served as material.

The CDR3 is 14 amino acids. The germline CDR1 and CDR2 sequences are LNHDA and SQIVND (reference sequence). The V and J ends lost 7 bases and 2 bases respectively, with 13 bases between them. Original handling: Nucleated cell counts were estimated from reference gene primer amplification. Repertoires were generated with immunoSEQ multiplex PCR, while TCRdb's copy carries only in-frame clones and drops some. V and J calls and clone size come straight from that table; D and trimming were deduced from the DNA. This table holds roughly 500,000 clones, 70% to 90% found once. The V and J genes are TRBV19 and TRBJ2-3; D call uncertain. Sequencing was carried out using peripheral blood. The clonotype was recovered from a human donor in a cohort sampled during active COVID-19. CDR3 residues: CASTLRSTTDTQYF. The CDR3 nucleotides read TGTGCCAGTACCCTTCGGTCCACCACAGATACGCAGTATTTT.